Following are 9 T cell receptor beta chains from one sample sequenced in a study of post-analysis software for immune sequencing data. General study points: Included in a set of roughly 5 TRBV segments more frequent in patients than controls were TRBV5-6, TRBV5-1 and TRBV20-1.

Built from TCR beta cDNA, the libraries had unique molecular identifiers in them. TCRdb recomputed calls from the PCR reads with MiXCR, one row per CDR3 protein. The sample has hundreds of thousands of distinct CDR3 sequences, 25% to 30% seen once. Their target antigens are unknown. Specimen: blood. These receptors came from a girl aged 5-17 years with multiple sclerosis.

V gene TRBV4-1 combines with J gene TRBJ2-7; D gene uncertain. There are 14 residues in the CDR3. V was pared by 1 base and J by 4 bases, with 11 bases between. Germline lookup yields CDR1 MGHRA and CDR2 YSYEKL. CDR3 in DNA: TGCGCCAGCAGCCAAGTCAAACTTGCGTACGAGCAGTACTTC. Protein product: CASSQVKLAYEQYF.

The table lists this clonotype with a few counts. In DNA form, the CDR3 reads TGTGCCAGCAGCGGGACTAGCGGGAGAACAGATACGCAGTATTTT. Residues: CASSGTSGRTDTQYF. The rearrangement joins TRBV9 to TRBJ2-3, with 13 bases lining up with TRBD2. V lost 3 bases, J lost 3 bases, and 1 base stayed unmatched. The CDR3 sequence is 15 residues long. Germline-derived CDR1 and CDR2 are SGDLS and YYNGEE.

This chain links TRBV19 with TRBJ2-7; the D gene is possibly TRBD2 (6 bases). The CDR3 is 15 amino acids. V lost 2 bases and J 6 bases, leaving 17 bases between the germline ends. Per germline, CDR1 LNHDA and CDR2 SQIVND (reference sequence). The CDR3 bases are TGTGCCAGTAGTATATCGGCCGGGAGACACACCGAGCAGTACTTC. This translates into CASSISAGRHTEQYF.

This clonotype was detected only a few times. V and J are TRBV20-1 and TRBJ2-7, with D perhaps TRBD1 (5 bases). Germline assignment: CDR1 DFQATT and CDR2 SNEGSKA (reference sequence). V gave up 1 base and J gave up 1 base, with 8 bases separating them. The CDR3 sequence is 13 residues long. CDR3 region: CSARARQSYEQYF. CDR3 in DNA: TGCAGTGCTAGAGCGCGACAGTCCTACGAGCAGTACTTC.

This clonotype came up a few times. The rearrangement uses TRBV3-1 and TRBJ2-7, with TRBD1 matching 8 bases. Germline CDR1 reads LGHDT; CDR2 reads YNNKEL (reference sequence). V dropped 4 bases and J dropped 0; count of bases not matched to a gene: 5. This CDR3 contains 15 residues. In nucleotides, the CDR3 is TGTGCCAGCAGCCGAGGACAGGGTCTCTCCTACGAGCAGTACTTC. Its protein product is CASSRGQGLSYEQYF.

The V call is TRBV6-2 or TRBV6-3, the J call TRBJ2-7; possible D gene TRBD2, 5 bases. In germline, CDR1 is MNHEY, CDR2 SVGEGT. The CDR3 spans 11 residues. The V end was cut by 2 bases, the J end by 10 bases, with 9 bases between. The CDR3 DNA reads as TGTGCCAGCAGTTACACGGGGTACCAGTACTTC. Translation: CASSYTGYQYF.

This sequence joins TRBV9 and TRBJ2-7; 7 nucleotides line up with TRBD1. The J call may be faulty, since TRBJ2-5 better matches the DNA end. This CDR3 comprises 16 residues. Germline V gene lookup returns CDR1 SGDLS and CDR2 YYNGEE. The CDR3 region is CASSVDQTGWGETQYF. In nucleotides, the CDR3 is TGTGCCAGCAGCGTAGATCAGACAGGGTGGGGAGAGACCCAGTACTTC.

This sequence joins TRBV7-8 and TRBJ2-2; the D call may be TRBD1 or TRBD2 (5 bases each). The CDR3 spans 18 residues. From germline, CDR1 is SGHVS and CDR2 FQNEAQ. The V end was cut by 1 base, the J end by 4 bases, with 19 bases between. The CDR3 here is CASSLDPREIRSTGELFF. The CDR3 DNA is TGTGCCAGCAGCTTAGACCCCAGGGAGATTCGAAGCACCGGGGAGCTGTTTTTT. Using reference TRBV7-8 and TRBJ2-2 for the parts outside the CDR3, the full variable domain is GAGVSQSPRYKVAKRGQDVALRCDPISGHVSLFWYQQALGQGPEFLTYFQNEAQLDKSGLPSDRFFAERPEGSVSTLKIQRTQQEDSAVYLCASSLDPREIRSTGELFFGEGSRLTVL.

In this sample, this clonotype turned up a few times. The chain is built from TRBV28 and TRBJ1-1; 7 positions match TRBD1. The length of the CDR3 is 14 residues. Trimming cost V 6 bases and J 1 base; bases outside gene matches: 5. The germline gives CDR1 MDHEN, CDR2 SYDVKM. CDR3 bases: TGTGCCAGCAGCGCCGGGACAGCGAACACTGAAGCTTTCTTT. Translation: CASSAGTANTEAFF.